This T cell receptor beta chain was observed in a study of T cell responses to AZD1222 COVID-19 vaccine. The study's findings and limits: The repertoires were collected only after the peak T cell response. Spike as a whole was targeted by vaccine-associated CD4 TCRs, dominant at 160-218 and 743-854. It should be noted that donors were predominantly white British and more often female, and clonal diversity was possibly underestimated. Two AZD1222 administrations were followed by greater Spike-specific TCR breadth and depth.

Details on this clone: Its specificity is not known. The junction departs from germline at one end; a sequencing error may be responsible.

Sequenced by immunoSEQ multiplex PCR; TCRdb stores in-frame clones only, minus some. The sample lists fewer than 150,000 clones, about nine tenths seen once, with about 1.2% in the top ten. Germline CDR1 is MNHEY and CDR2 is SMNVEV (reference sequence). The CDR3 length is 15 residues. Sequenced here: peripheral blood, sampled on day 0 of AZD1222 vaccination. The V gene is TRBV27, the J gene TRBJ2-7; TRBD1 aligns across 7 bases. The TCR comes from an adult in good health. CDR3 DNA sequence: TGTGCCAGCAGTATATCGACAGGGACCGCCTACGAGCAGTACTTC. Its protein product is CASSISTGTAYEQYF.